Listed below are T cell receptor beta chains from one sample, sequenced in a study of human T cells and chemical hapten exposure. In TCRdb, the RACE reads were re-called with MiXCR into one record per CDR3 protein. The sample has nearly 95,000 distinct CDR3 sequences; roughly 9.6% are singletons. Source: whole blood, taken in connection with sensitization to the hapten diphenylcyclopropenone (DPC). These receptors were collected from a man aged 40-55 years with alopecia areata. Some clones in this sample may be carry-over from other donors' samples. The CDR3 runs from the conserved cysteine through the conserved F or W. The order of the fields is D gene, V gene, clone size, J gene, CDR3 DNA, CDR3 protein. The D gene is left open where the match is weak. The listing skips clone size in some rows; elsewhere it reads once, few, many or a size class.

D gene: .; V gene: TRBV6-1; clone size: many; J gene: TRBJ1-1; CDR3 DNA: TGTGCCAGCAGTGTGTGGAGTCTGCAGACTGAAGCTTTCTTT; CDR3 protein: CASSVWSLQTEAFF
D gene: .; V gene: TRBV24-1; clone size: many; J gene: TRBJ2-1; CDR3 DNA: TGTGCCACCAGTGAATCCGGGGTTTACAATGAGCAGTTCTTC; CDR3 protein: CATSESGVYNEQFF
D gene: TRBD1; V gene: TRBV12-3/TRBV12-4; clone size: many; J gene: TRBJ1-6; CDR3 DNA: TGTGCCAGCAGGACGGGACAGTCCCTAAATTCACCCCTCCACTTT; CDR3 protein: CASRTGQSLNSPLHF
D gene: .; V gene: TRBV6-2/TRBV6-3; clone size: .; J gene: TRBJ1-5; CDR3 DNA: TGTGCCAGCAGTTACGGGGAGCCCCAGCATTTT; CDR3 protein: CASSYGEPQHF
D gene: .; V gene: TRBV15; clone size: many; J gene: TRBJ1-2; CDR3 DNA: TGTGCCACCAGCAGAGCTTATGAGGGCTACACCTTC; CDR3 protein: CATSRAYEGYTF
D gene: .; V gene: TRBV11-3; clone size: .; J gene: TRBJ2-2; CDR3 DNA: TGTGCCAGCAGCTTCCAAGGGGCCGGGGAGCTGTTTTTT; CDR3 protein: CASSFQGAGELFF
D gene: .; V gene: TRBV28; clone size: few; J gene: TRBJ1-2; CDR3 DNA: TGTGCCAGCAGTTTATATAGTGGGCAGTACTATGGCTACACCTTC; CDR3 protein: CASSLYSGQYYGYTF
D gene: .; V gene: TRBV12-3/TRBV12-4; clone size: few; J gene: TRBJ2-2; CDR3 DNA: TGTGCCAGCAGTTTAAGCAGGACAGCTACACCCGGGGAGCTGTTTTTT; CDR3 protein: CASSLSRTATPGELFF
D gene: .; V gene: TRBV14; clone size: many; J gene: TRBJ1-1; CDR3 DNA: TGTGCCAGCAGCCAAGATGGCAGTAACACTGAAGCTTTCTTT; CDR3 protein: CASSQDGSNTEAFF
D gene: TRBD1; V gene: TRBV29-1; clone size: few; J gene: TRBJ1-5; CDR3 DNA: TGCAGCGTTGGGGACAGGGGAGGGCAGCCCCAGCATTTT; CDR3 protein: CSVGDRGGQPQHF
D gene: .; V gene: TRBV6-5; clone size: few; J gene: TRBJ1-6; CDR3 DNA: TGTGCCAGCAGTTACCAGGGTAGTTCACCCCTCCACTTT; CDR3 protein: CASSYQGSSPLHF
D gene: .; V gene: TRBV7-9; clone size: .; J gene: TRBJ2-3; CDR3 DNA: TGTGCCAGCCTGGGGCTCCTTGCACCAGATACGCAGTATTTT; CDR3 protein: CASLGLLAPDTQYF
D gene: .; V gene: TRBV20-1; clone size: .; J gene: TRBJ1-2; CDR3 DNA: TGCAGCCCAGGGCAAGGGGCGGGAGGCTACACCTTC; CDR3 protein: CSPGQGAGGYTF
D gene: TRBD2; V gene: TRBV7-3; clone size: few; J gene: TRBJ2-5; CDR3 DNA: TGTGCCAGCAGCTTGACTAGCGGGATAGAAGAGACCCAGTACTTC; CDR3 protein: CASSLTSGIEETQYF
D gene: .; V gene: TRBV23-1; clone size: .; J gene: TRBJ1-4; CDR3 DNA: TGCGCCAGAAGGGGCCTACTCCGTAATGAAAAACTGTTTTTT; CDR3 protein: CARRGLLRNEKLFF
D gene: TRBD1; V gene: TRBV3-1; clone size: many; J gene: TRBJ1-6; CDR3 DNA: TGTGCCACGGGGACAGGCAATTCACCCCTCCACTTT; CDR3 protein: CATGTGNSPLHF
D gene: TRBD2; V gene: TRBV11-2; clone size: .; J gene: TRBJ2-5; CDR3 DNA: TGTGCCAGCAGCTCGCTGACTAGCGGGAGGGGACAAGAGACCCAGTACTTC; CDR3 protein: CASSSLTSGRGQETQYF
D gene: TRBD1; V gene: TRBV6-2/TRBV6-3; clone size: .; J gene: TRBJ1-5; CDR3 DNA: TGTGCCAGCAGTCCGACAGGGAAGAATCAGCCCCAGCATTTT; CDR3 protein: CASSPTGKNQPQHF
D gene: TRBD2; V gene: TRBV24-1; clone size: .; J gene: TRBJ2-3; CDR3 DNA: TGTGCCACCAGTGATCCCTCACCCGGACTAGCGGGATTCGTAGATACGCAGTATTTT; CDR3 protein: CATSDPSPGLAGFVDTQYF
D gene: .; V gene: TRBV5-1; clone size: many; J gene: TRBJ1-1; CDR3 DNA: TGCGCCAGCAGCTTCGATTCCGGGACGAATAGCGTATTC; CDR3 protein: CASSFDSGTNSVF
D gene: TRBD1; V gene: TRBV6-5; clone size: .; J gene: TRBJ2-7; CDR3 DNA: TGTGCCAGCAGTTACGAGACAGGGTCCTACGAGCAGTACTTC; CDR3 protein: CASSYETGSYEQYF
D gene: .; V gene: TRBV3-1; clone size: few; J gene: TRBJ2-7; CDR3 DNA: TGTGCCAGCAGCCAAGTGGGGCTCCCCTCCTACGAGCAGTACTTC; CDR3 protein: CASSQVGLPSYEQYF
D gene: .; V gene: TRBV3-1; clone size: many; J gene: TRBJ2-5; CDR3 DNA: TGTGCCAGCAGCCAAGGGTGGGAAGAGACCCAGTACTTC; CDR3 protein: CASSQGWEETQYF
D gene: TRBD2; V gene: TRBV13; clone size: .; J gene: TRBJ2-1; CDR3 DNA: TGTGCCAGCAGCTCCGGGACTAGCGGGCCTTGGGATGAGCAGTTCTTC; CDR3 protein: CASSSGTSGPWDEQFF
D gene: .; V gene: TRBV7-9; clone size: .; J gene: TRBJ2-7; CDR3 DNA: TGTGCCAGCAGCCCGATCCCCAGCCCCTCCTCCTACGAGCAGTACTTC; CDR3 protein: CASSPIPSPSSYEQYF
D gene: TRBD2; V gene: TRBV7-2; clone size: .; J gene: TRBJ2-5; CDR3 DNA: TGTGCCAGCAGCTTAGCGCGGGGGTTGCAAGAGACCCAGTACTTC; CDR3 protein: CASSLARGLQETQYF
D gene: .; V gene: TRBV2; clone size: .; J gene: TRBJ1-5; CDR3 DNA: TGTGCCAGCGGTCTCCAGGATGGTGGTCAGCCCCAGCATTTT; CDR3 protein: CASGLQDGGQPQHF
D gene: TRBD1; V gene: TRBV2; clone size: .; J gene: TRBJ1-5; CDR3 DNA: TGTGCCAGCAGGGACAGGGTCATACAGCCCCAGCATTTT; CDR3 protein: CASRDRVIQPQHF
D gene: .; V gene: TRBV5-1; clone size: few; J gene: TRBJ1-3; CDR3 DNA: TGCGCCAGCAGCTTGGGAATCTCTGGAAACACCATATATTTT; CDR3 protein: CASSLGISGNTIYF
D gene: TRBD2; V gene: TRBV6-1; clone size: many; J gene: TRBJ2-1; CDR3 DNA: TGTGCCAGCAGTGAACTAGCGGGGGCCTACAATGAGCAGTTCTTC; CDR3 protein: CASSELAGAYNEQFF
D gene: .; V gene: TRBV5-1; clone size: .; J gene: TRBJ1-2; CDR3 DNA: TGCGCCAGCAGCTCACTAGGGGCGGCTAACTATGGCTACACCTTC; CDR3 protein: CASSSLGAANYGYTF
D gene: .; V gene: TRBV20-1; clone size: .; J gene: TRBJ1-5; CDR3 DNA: TGCAGTGCTAGAGATCTGGGCCAGCCCCAGCATTTT; CDR3 protein: CSARDLGQPQHF
D gene: TRBD2; V gene: TRBV18; clone size: few; J gene: TRBJ2-1; CDR3 DNA: TGTGCCAGCTCACCACTAGAAATTCTAGCGGATTACAATGAGCAGTTCTTC; CDR3 protein: CASSPLEILADYNEQFF
D gene: TRBD1; V gene: TRBV13; clone size: many; J gene: TRBJ2-6; CDR3 DNA: TGTGCCAGCAGCTTATTTACAGGGGGCTACCGACCTAGCTCTGGGGCCAACGTCCTGACTTTC; CDR3 protein: CASSLFTGGYRPSSGANVLTF
D gene: TRBD1; V gene: TRBV7-8; clone size: .; J gene: TRBJ1-2; CDR3 DNA: TGTGCCAGCAGCTTAGGGCAGGGGGAAGCTAACTATGGCTACACCTTC; CDR3 protein: CASSLGQGEANYGYTF
D gene: TRBD2; V gene: TRBV11-2; clone size: .; J gene: TRBJ2-1; CDR3 DNA: TGTGCCAGCAGTACGGCTAGCGGGAGCTGGAATGAGCAGTTCTTC; CDR3 protein: CASSTASGSWNEQFF
D gene: .; V gene: TRBV5-4; clone size: few; J gene: TRBJ2-7; CDR3 DNA: TGTGCCAGCAGCTTGGATCTGTACGAGCAGTACTTC; CDR3 protein: CASSLDLYEQYF
D gene: .; V gene: TRBV29-1; clone size: few; J gene: TRBJ2-3; CDR3 DNA: TGCAGCGTCGGCCTAGCGTCTAATGCAGATACGCAGTATTTT; CDR3 protein: CSVGLASNADTQYF
D gene: .; V gene: TRBV10-3; clone size: few; J gene: TRBJ2-2; CDR3 DNA: TGTGCCATCAACGGACCGGGACTTCCCACCGGGGAGCTGTTTTTT; CDR3 protein: CAINGPGLPTGELFF
D gene: .; V gene: TRBV5-1; clone size: few; J gene: TRBJ2-1; CDR3 DNA: TGCGCCAGCAGCTTCGGCCAGCGGGTCTCCTACAATGAGCAGTTCTTC; CDR3 protein: CASSFGQRVSYNEQFF
D gene: .; V gene: TRBV20-1; clone size: .; J gene: TRBJ2-7; CDR3 DNA: TGCAGTGCCTTTCATCCACTGGGCTACGAGCAGTACTTC; CDR3 protein: CSAFHPLGYEQYF
D gene: TRBD1; V gene: TRBV29-1; clone size: .; J gene: TRBJ2-7; CDR3 DNA: TGCAGCGTTGATAAGGGGGCCGGGTACGAGCAGTACTTC; CDR3 protein: CSVDKGAGYEQYF
D gene: .; V gene: TRBV9; clone size: few; J gene: TRBJ2-5; CDR3 DNA: TGTGCCAGCAGCGTAGATGAGGTTCCTTTAGAGACCCAGTACTTC; CDR3 protein: CASSVDEVPLETQYF
D gene: .; V gene: TRBV6-2/TRBV6-3; clone size: .; J gene: TRBJ2-5; CDR3 DNA: TGTGCCAGCAGTCCACAGGGAGGGGAGACCCAGTACTTC; CDR3 protein: CASSPQGGETQYF
D gene: TRBD1; V gene: TRBV30; clone size: .; J gene: TRBJ2-2; CDR3 DNA: TGTGCCTGGAGGGGACAGGGGGCGACCGGGGAGCTGTTTTTT; CDR3 protein: CAWRGQGATGELFF
D gene: .; V gene: TRBV2; clone size: .; J gene: TRBJ2-3; CDR3 DNA: TGTGCCAGCATGCGGGGAGGGACAACAGATACGCAGTATTTT; CDR3 protein: CASMRGGTTDTQYF
D gene: .; V gene: TRBV28; clone size: few; J gene: TRBJ2-4; CDR3 DNA: TGTGCCAGCAGTCCAGGCCCCGGGATTTCTTACTTC; CDR3 protein: CASSPGPGISYF
D gene: TRBD1; V gene: TRBV27; clone size: .; J gene: TRBJ1-1; CDR3 DNA: TGTGCCAGCAGTCTGGACAGGGGGAGCACTGAAGCTTTCTTT; CDR3 protein: CASSLDRGSTEAFF
D gene: TRBD1; V gene: TRBV7-2; clone size: .; J gene: TRBJ1-5; CDR3 DNA: TGTGCCAGCAGCTCCGGACAGGGAGGGGTTAGCAATCAGCCCCAGCATTTT; CDR3 protein: CASSSGQGGVSNQPQHF
D gene: .; V gene: TRBV30; clone size: .; J gene: TRBJ2-5; CDR3 DNA: TGTGCCTCCGCTCTATCACCCAATTTAGAGACCCAGTACTTC; CDR3 protein: CASALSPNLETQYF
D gene: .; V gene: TRBV6-5; clone size: many; J gene: TRBJ1-1; CDR3 DNA: TGTGCCAGCAGTTACTCAACAGGGAGGAACACTGAAGCTTTCTTT; CDR3 protein: CASSYSTGRNTEAFF
D gene: .; V gene: TRBV10-3; clone size: .; J gene: TRBJ2-1; CDR3 DNA: TGTGCCATCAGTACAACTGGGTCCTACAATGAGCAGTTCTTC; CDR3 protein: CAISTTGSYNEQFF
D gene: TRBD2; V gene: TRBV7-9; clone size: .; J gene: TRBJ2-7; CDR3 DNA: TGTGCCAGCAGCCCTCCCCTTGGGAGGGCCCACGAGCAGTACTTC; CDR3 protein: CASSPPLGRAHEQYF
D gene: .; V gene: TRBV28; clone size: many; J gene: TRBJ2-7; CDR3 DNA: TGTGCCAGCAGTCAAGACGGCTACGAGCAGTACTTC; CDR3 protein: CASSQDGYEQYF
D gene: .; V gene: TRBV29-1; clone size: .; J gene: TRBJ2-3; CDR3 DNA: TGCAGCGTAGGAGGTCGGGAGATGATCGGCACAGATACGCAGTATTTT; CDR3 protein: CSVGGREMIGTDTQYF
D gene: .; V gene: TRBV27; clone size: many; J gene: TRBJ1-2; CDR3 DNA: TGTGCCAGCGGGGAGGGCCCACCACTTTATGGCTACACCTTC; CDR3 protein: CASGEGPPLYGYTF
D gene: .; V gene: TRBV12-3/TRBV12-4; clone size: few; J gene: TRBJ2-1; CDR3 DNA: TGTGCCAGCAGTTTACGGGACTTGGACTACAATGAGCAGTTCTTC; CDR3 protein: CASSLRDLDYNEQFF